The 16 T cell receptor beta chains reported below all come from one sample, sequenced in a study of T cell responses to AZD1222 COVID-19 vaccine. The table came from immunoSEQ multiplex PCR; TCRdb's copy has only in-frame clones and leaves some out. Of about 120,000 clones in the sample, about 86% were seen once. The material was peripheral blood, obtained 28 days after the second AZD1222 dose. The receptors originated from an adult who received the AZD1222 COVID-19 vaccine.

The chain has TRBV19 and TRBJ2-6; 9 nucleotides align to TRBD1. CDR1 LNHDA and CDR2 SQIVND come from the germline V gene (reference sequence). There are 18 residues in the CDR3. The trim removed 5 bases at V and 5 bases at J, leaving 13 bases unmatched. CDR3 nucleotides: TGTGCCAGTAGTTCCTGGCCGGGACAGGGTTTTAGGGCCAACGTCCTGACTTTC. Its protein product is CASSSWPGQGFRANVLTF.

The chain joins TRBV6-5 to TRBJ1-1, with D hard to call. V was shortened by 5 bases and J by 3 bases, with 10 bases between the two germline ends. The CDR3 has 13 amino acids. Looked up from germline, CDR1 is MNHEY and CDR2 is SVGAGI. For the CDR3, the DNA is TGTGCCAGCAGTACGGGTCGGTACACTGAAGCTTTCTTT. Translation gives CASSTGRYTEAFF.

This chain joins TRBV5-4 and TRBJ2-3; no clear D. Trimming removed 4 bases at V and 6 bases at J, with 21 bases between. Germline CDR1 and CDR2: SGHNT and YYREEE (reference sequence). The CDR3 spans 16 residues. CDR3 in DNA: TGTGCCAGCAGCCGCTCCTTAGCCGGGTCTGAGGATACGCAGTATTTT. Its translation: CASSRSLAGSEDTQYF.

This clone was recorded a few times. The genes are TRBV6-2 or TRBV6-3 and TRBJ2-1; 10 bases line up with TRBD2. The CDR3 totals 17 residues. J was trimmed by 4 bases and V by 0 bases; bases with no gene match: 6. Germline CDR1 reads MNHEY; CDR2 reads SVGEGT. This CDR3 reads CASSYSRGTSAYNEQFF. In nucleotides, the CDR3 is TGTGCCAGCAGTTACTCGAGAGGGACTAGCGCGTACAATGAGCAGTTCTTC.

The CDR3 DNA follows: TGTGCCAGCAGGGATTTAAACATTCAGTACTTC. Amino acids: CASRDLNIQYF. V is TRBV12-3 or TRBV12-4 and J is TRBJ2-4, with D unclear. V was pared by 6 bases and J by 6 bases, with 6 bases between. The CDR3 is 11 amino acids.

The chain links TRBV27 to TRBJ2-2; perhaps TRBD1 as D (6 bases). With 3 bases removed from V and 4 bases from J, the gap between germline ends came to 9 bases. The CDR3 runs 14 residues. The V gene's germline CDR1 is MNHEY and CDR2 SMNVEV (reference sequence). The chain's CDR3 is CASSFDRFTGELFF. The CDR3 DNA is TGTGCCAGCAGTTTTGACAGGTTCACCGGGGAGCTGTTTTTT.

This clone was observed a handful of times. The CDR3 DNA is TGTGCCTGGAGTGTACAATTGGAAACCGGGGAGCTGTTTTTT. As protein: CAWSVQLETGELFF. The J gene is TRBJ2-2, the V gene TRBV30; D ambiguous. CDR3 length equals 14 residues. The germline CDR1 and CDR2 sequences are GTSNPN and SVGIG (reference sequence). Trimming shortened V by 0 bases and J by 5 bases, and 10 bases separated the two germline ends.

This clone was seen once. Its ends do not fully match the called genes, so a read error is possible. The CDR3 nucleotides read TGCGGGGCAGGCCCTACTAACTATGGCTACACCTTC. As protein: CGAGPTNYGYTF. J is TRBJ1-2 and V is TRBV19, with D possibly matching TRBD1 (5 bases). CDR3 size: 12 residues. Germline V gene lookup returns CDR1 LNHDA and CDR2 SQIVND (reference sequence).

The rearrangement joins TRBV3-1 (or the pseudogene TRBV3-2) to TRBJ1-2; 12 bases fit TRBD1. Germline V gives CDR1 LGHDT, CDR2 YNNKEL (reference sequence). V shed 4 bases and J 7 bases; nucleotides not matched to a gene: 13. The CDR3 totals 17 residues. The CDR3 region is CASSPRDRGPWGGGYTF. The CDR3 DNA reads TGTGCCAGCAGCCCCCGGGACAGGGGGCCCTGGGGAGGTGGCTACACCTTC.

V gene TRBV7-2 combines with J gene TRBJ2-2; 10 positions match TRBD2. V shed 5 bases and J 3 bases; nucleotides not matched to a gene: 3. The CDR3 spans 15 residues. Germline lookup yields CDR1 SGHTA and CDR2 FQGNSA. The CDR3 DNA follows: TGTGCCAGCAGCCGGACTAGCGGTTACACCGGGGAGCTGTTTTTT. Its translation: CASSRTSGYTGELFF. Full variable domain (missing parts from reference TRBV7-2 and TRBJ2-2): GAGVSQSPSNKVTEKGKDVELRCDPISGHTALYWYRQSLGQGLEFLIYFQGNSAPDKSGLPSDRFSAERTGGSVSTLTIQRTQQEDSAVYLCASSRTSGYTGELFFGEGSRLTVL.

The V call is TRBV7-9, the J call TRBJ1-6, with 10 positions matching TRBD1. Germline-derived CDR1 and CDR2 are SEHNR and FQNEAQ (reference sequence). The CDR3 totals 16 residues. V was pared by 4 bases and J by 10 bases, with 10 bases of the junction left unmatched. CDR3 region: CASSSHSGTGVSPLHF. In nucleotides, the CDR3 is TGTGCCAGCAGCTCTCACTCCGGGACAGGGGTATCACCCCTCCACTTT.

The gene calls are TRBV5-1 and TRBJ2-7, with D possibly being TRBD1 (6 bases). Germline lookup yields CDR1 SGHRS and CDR2 YFSETQ. V lost 4 bases, J lost 2 bases, and 19 bases lay in between. The CDR3 loop spans 16 amino acids. The CDR3 DNA reads as TGCGCCAGCAGCCAACGAGCCGACGGACAGACCTACGAGCAGTACTTC. Its protein is CASSQRADGQTYEQYF.

The chain combines TRBV12-3 or TRBV12-4 with TRBJ2-3, with D possibly TRBD1 on 6 matching bases. Trimming pared 4 bases from V and 6 bases from J, leaving 11 bases between. This CDR3 has 13 residues. CDR3 coding DNA: TGTGCCAGCAGTTCATACAGGGCGGATACGCAGTATTTT. Translating it yields CASSSYRADTQYF.

The rearrangement joins TRBV7-2 to TRBJ2-3, with 10 bases identical to TRBD1. Germline V gene lookup returns CDR1 SGHTA and CDR2 FQGNSA. The CDR3 loop spans 15 amino acids. V dropped 2 bases and J dropped 4; count of bases not matched to a gene: 3. This chain's CDR3 is CASSLRDRGADTQYF. CDR3 DNA sequence: TGTGCCAGCAGCTTAAGGGACAGGGGTGCAGATACGCAGTATTTT.

The genes are TRBV28 and TRBJ2-7; possibly TRBD2 for D (5 bases). CDR1 is MDHEN and CDR2 is SYDVKM in the germline V gene. Trimming cost V 4 bases and J 2 bases, with 9 bases left between them. There are 13 residues in the CDR3. The CDR3 sequence is CASSSEGPYEQYF. CDR3 nucleotide sequence: TGTGCCAGCAGTTCAGAGGGCCCCTACGAGCAGTACTTC.

The V and J genes are TRBV4-1 and TRBJ1-1; D is ambiguous. With 3 bases removed from V and 4 bases from J, the gap between germline ends came to 9 bases. Germline CDR1 MGHRA, CDR2 YSYEKL. This CDR3 has 13 residues. The CDR3 DNA reads TGCGCCAGCAGCCATTCACTGCGCACTGAAGCTTTCTTT. This translates into CASSHSLRTEAFF.